The 7 T cell receptor beta chains in this list originate from one sample, sequenced in a study of PD-L1 blockade in urothelial cancer. Here immunoSEQ multiplex PCR was the method, and the copy in TCRdb shows in-frame clones only, minus some. The profile shows around 30,000 clones, around 83% of them singletons. The material sequenced was PBMCs, taken around atezolizumab (anti-PD-L1) treatment. All receptors derive from a man aged 60 to 69 with urothelial cancer.

This chain connects TRBV19 to TRBJ1-2; D is perhaps TRBD1 (6 bases). Trimming took 5 bases from V and 7 from J, leaving 11 bases between them. CDR1 and CDR2 from the germline V gene are LNHDA and SQIVND (reference sequence). The CDR3 is 12 residues long. In DNA form, the CDR3 reads TGTGCCAGTAGTCTACAGGGCCTTGGCTACACCTTC. Translation: CASSLQGLGYTF.

The J gene is TRBJ1-5, the V gene TRBV19; 7 nucleotides match TRBD1. V lost 7 bases and J lost 10; bases outside the gene matches: 13. The CDR3 length is 14 residues. Germline V gives CDR1 LNHDA, CDR2 SQIVND (reference sequence). CDR3 nucleotide sequence: TGTGCCAGTACCCCCTCCCGGGACAGTCCTCCCCAGCATTTT. It is translated as CASTPSRDSPPQHF.

The rearrangement links TRBV12-2 to TRBJ2-1; TRBD2 is the table's D call and was not checked against the DNA. TRBV12-2 is given as a pseudogene. The CDR3 spans 20 residues. CDR3 loop: CASRPLVSSGGFSSYNEQFF. CDR3 DNA sequence: TGTGCAAGTCGCCCCCTGGTTTCTAGCGGGGGGTTTAGCTCCTACAATGAGCAGTTCTTC.

This clone was picked up a small number of times. The V gene is TRBV2, the J gene TRBJ1-5, with 8 bases matching TRBD1. CDR3 length: 14 residues. V was pared by 5 bases and J by 5 bases, with 5 bases of the junction left unmatched. The germline V gene encodes CDR1 SNHLY and CDR2 FYNNEI. This CDR3 is CASSNTGGYQPQHF. The CDR3 DNA is TGTGCCAGCAGTAACACAGGGGGATATCAGCCCCAGCATTTT. Together with reference TRBV2 and TRBJ1-5, the CDR3 gives the full variable domain: EPEVTQTPSHQVTQMGQEVILRCVPISNHLYFYWYRQILGQKVEFLVSFYNNEISEKSEIFDDQFSVERPDGSNFTLKIRSTKLEDSAMYFCASSNTGGYQPQHFGDGTRLSIL.

The gene calls are TRBV2 and TRBJ1-5; 8 bases match TRBD1. The CDR3 sequence is 14 residues long. The germline gives CDR1 SNHLY, CDR2 FYNNEI. V shed 2 bases and J 5 bases; nucleotides not matched to a gene: 2. The CDR3 loop is CASSETGGHQPQHF. The CDR3 DNA reads TGTGCCAGCAGTGAAACAGGGGGTCATCAGCCCCAGCATTTT.

The CDR3 bases are TGTGCCAGCAGCTTAGAAGGGTTGGGGGCGCATGGCTACACCTTC. Translating gives CASSLEGLGAHGYTF. The chain has TRBV11-2 and TRBJ1-2, with a possible D match to TRBD1 (6 bases). There are 15 residues in the CDR3. Germline V gives CDR1 SGHAT, CDR2 FQNNGV. V lost 0 bases and J 6 bases, leaving 14 bases between the germline ends.

J is TRBJ1-2 and V is TRBV5-4, with unresolved D. Trimming left V 4 bases short and J 8 bases short, with 15 bases between. Germline values: CDR1 SGHNT, CDR2 YYREEE (reference sequence). This CDR3 is 13 amino acids long. CDR3 amino acids: CASSVVSSGGYTF. CDR3 bases: TGTGCCAGCAGCGTTGTTAGCTCCGGCGGCTACACCTTC. The entire variable domain, with the rest obtained from reference TRBV5-4 and TRBJ1-2, is as follows: ETGVTQSPTHLIKTRGQQVTLRCSSQSGHNTVSWYQQALGQGPQFIFQYYREEENGRGNFPPRFSGLQFPNYSSELNVNALELDDSALYLCASSVVSSGGYTFGSGTRLTVV.